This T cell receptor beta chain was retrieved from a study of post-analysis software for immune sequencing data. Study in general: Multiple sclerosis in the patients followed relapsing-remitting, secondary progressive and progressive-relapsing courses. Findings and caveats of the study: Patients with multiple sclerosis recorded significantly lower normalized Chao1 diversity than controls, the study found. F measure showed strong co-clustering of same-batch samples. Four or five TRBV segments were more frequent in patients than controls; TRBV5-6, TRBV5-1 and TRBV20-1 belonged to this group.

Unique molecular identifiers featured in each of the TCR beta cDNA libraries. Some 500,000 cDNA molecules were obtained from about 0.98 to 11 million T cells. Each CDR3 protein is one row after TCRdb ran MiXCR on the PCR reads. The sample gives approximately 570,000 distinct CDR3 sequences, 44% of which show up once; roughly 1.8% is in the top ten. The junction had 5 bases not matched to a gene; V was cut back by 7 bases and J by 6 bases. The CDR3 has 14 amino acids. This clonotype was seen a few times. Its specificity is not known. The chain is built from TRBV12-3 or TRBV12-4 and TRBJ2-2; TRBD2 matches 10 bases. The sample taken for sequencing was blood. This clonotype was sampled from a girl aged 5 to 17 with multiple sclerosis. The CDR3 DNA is TGTGCCAGCATCCCGCTAGCGGGAGCCGGGGAGCTGTTTTTT. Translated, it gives CASIPLAGAGELFF.